These 19 T cell receptor beta chains share one sample of origin, sequenced in a study of shared clonotypes between healthy human individuals (dated by TCRdb to between 2020 and 2021). The protocol used for the library was the immunoSEQ multiplex PCR assay. TCRdb holds this immuneACCESS table with in-frame rearrangements only. Some clones are missing; in checked studies, unresolved V genes explain under half, and the rest has no known cause. Across this sample there are 2 million to 2.5 million clones, with approximately 94% seen only once. Roughly 1.8% of the sample rests with the top ten. For the CD8 naive samples, CD45RO-negative cells were positively selected for CCR7, yielding a CD45RA+CCR7+ population from which TemRA cells were excluded. Sequences were obtained from naive CD8+ T cells from PBMCs. The sample's cell subset or site, from its label and the paper: CD45RA+CCR7+. The receptors shown here come from a man aged 18-30 years in good health. Some clones in this sample may be carry-over from other donors' samples.

V usage is TRBV6-1 and J usage is TRBJ2-5, with 7 bases fitting TRBD1. This CDR3 is 20 amino acids long. The V and J ends lost 0 bases and 0 bases, in that order; junction bases with no gene match: 16. Germline loops: CDR1 MNHNS, CDR2 SASEGT. The CDR3 sequence: CASSEAYDRDSESYQETQYF. DNA for the CDR3: TGTGCCAGCAGTGAAGCTTATGACCGGGACAGCGAGTCCTACCAAGAGACCCAGTACTTC.

This clone was detected only a few times. This chain uses TRBV4-2 with TRBJ1-1, with D unresolved. This CDR3 has 13 residues. In germline, CDR1 is LGHNA, CDR2 YNFKEQ. V lost 5 bases and J 1 base, leaving 8 bases between the germline ends. CDR3 DNA sequence: TGTGCCAGCAGCGCCCACAGGAACACTGAAGCTTTCTTT. It codes for CASSAHRNTEAFF.

In DNA form, the CDR3 reads TGTGCCAGCAGCTTAGATTTAGGGGGGAACACTGAAGCTTTCTTT. Translating it yields CASSLDLGGNTEAFF. The chain is built from TRBV11-3 and TRBJ1-1; D may be TRBD1 (6 bases). This CDR3 has 15 amino acids. Germline V gene lookup returns CDR1 SGHNT and CDR2 YENEEA. V dropped 0 bases and J dropped 1 base, with 9 bases sitting between them.

The chain uses TRBV7-3 and TRBJ1-2, with D possibly matching TRBD1 (5 bases). The CDR3 totals 18 residues. Trimming shortened V by 5 bases and J by 2 bases, and 24 bases separated the two germline ends. Germline loops: CDR1 SGHTA, CDR2 FQGTGA. CDR3 in DNA: TGTGCCAGCAGCCCCCACAAAGCGAGCAGTTGGGGGAACTATGGCTACACCTTC. It codes for CASSPHKASSWGNYGYTF.

J is TRBJ2-7 and V is TRBV27; no firm D call. Germline CDR1 and CDR2: MNHEY and SMNVEV (reference sequence). V was shortened by 5 bases and J by 2 bases, with 7 bases between the two germline ends. The CDR3 has 12 residues. In DNA form, the CDR3 reads TGTGCCAGCAGTCGTATCCCCTACGAGCAGTACTTC. This gives the protein CASSRIPYEQYF.

This clone was counted once. The chain joins TRBV4-3 to TRBJ2-7; D perhaps matches TRBD2 (5 bases). V was pared by 4 bases and J by 6 bases, with 7 bases between. Germline CDR1 is LGHNA and CDR2 is YSLEER. The CDR3 length is 11 residues. Here the CDR3 DNA reads TGCGCCAGCAGCCCCCGGGGCGAGCAGTACTTC. It codes for CASSPRGEQYF.

The chain uses TRBV19 and TRBJ1-2; D is unclear. This CDR3 has 15 amino acids. Looked up from germline, CDR1 is LNHDA and CDR2 is SQIVND (reference sequence). V was trimmed by 2 bases and J by 8 bases, leaving 18 bases between them. The CDR3 region is CASSISPPGASGYTF. The CDR3, as DNA: TGTGCCAGTAGTATATCCCCCCCCGGAGCTAGCGGCTACACCTTC.

This chain uses TRBV5-6 with TRBJ1-3, with no clear D. The CDR3 totals 16 residues. With 3 bases removed from V and 4 bases from J, the gap between germline ends came to 17 bases. Per germline, CDR1 SGHDT and CDR2 YYEEEE. The CDR3 DNA sequence: TGTGCCAGCAGCTACGGGCGGCGGTTCTTCGGAAACACCATATATTTT. Its protein product is CASSYGRRFFGNTIYF.

The genes are TRBV28 and TRBJ2-5; 11 bases match TRBD2. CDR3 length: 24 residues. The germline gives CDR1 MDHEN, CDR2 SYDVKM. Trimming cost V 3 bases and J 5 bases; bases outside gene matches: 32. The CDR3 is CASSFPSATGGGSGRARPRETQYF. Written as DNA, the CDR3 is TGTGCCAGCAGTTTTCCCAGCGCGACAGGGGGAGGTAGCGGGAGGGCCCGTCCCCGGGAGACCCAGTACTTC.

This rearrangement joins TRBV30 to TRBJ2-7; 7 bases agree with TRBD2. Germline CDR1 GTSNPN, CDR2 SVGIG (reference sequence). J lost 6 bases, V lost 2 bases, and 10 bases had no gene match. This CDR3 is 14 amino acids long. CDR3 DNA sequence: TGTGCCTGGAGTCCTGAGGGGAGGGGAAGCGAGCAGTACTTC. Encoded protein: CAWSPEGRGSEQYF.

This rearrangement joins TRBV11-3 to TRBJ1-2; D is uncertain. The V end lost 4 bases, the J end lost 0 bases, and 21 bases lay between the germline ends. The CDR3 has 18 amino acids. The germline gives CDR1 SGHNT, CDR2 YENEEA. This CDR3 reads CASSSVWPSAKTNYGYTF. The CDR3 region has the DNA TGTGCCAGCAGCTCCGTCTGGCCAAGCGCCAAAACTAACTATGGCTACACCTTC.

This chain connects TRBV28 to TRBJ2-5; the D call may be TRBD1 or TRBD2 (5 bases each). CDR3 length: 17 residues. CDR1 is MDHEN, CDR2 SYDVKM, per germline. The V end was cut by 6 bases, the J end by 1 base, with 21 bases between. The CDR3 loop is CASRPSGGRKVQETQYF. In DNA form, the CDR3 reads TGTGCCAGCAGACCAAGTGGGGGTCGAAAGGTCCAAGAGACCCAGTACTTC. Based on the CDR3 plus reference TRBV28 and TRBJ2-5, the full variable domain is DVKVTQSSRYLVKRTGEKVFLECVQDMDHENMFWYRQDPGLGLRLIYFSYDVKMKEKGDIPEGYSVSREKKERFSLILESASTNQTSMYLCASRPSGGRKVQETQYFGPGTRLLVL.

The genes are TRBV11-2 and TRBJ2-2, with unresolved D. Germline V gene data show CDR1 as SGHAT and CDR2 as FQNNGV. The CDR3 is made up of 14 amino acids. The V gene lost 4 bases and the J gene lost 4 bases, with 10 bases spanning the gap. The CDR3 loop reads CASSWSGFTGELFF. The CDR3 coding sequence is TGTGCCAGCAGCTGGTCTGGGTTCACCGGGGAGCTGTTTTTT.

The rearrangement uses TRBV7-9 and TRBJ2-1; 8 bases line up with TRBD2. The CDR3 is made up of 16 amino acids. The V gene's germline CDR1 is SEHNR and CDR2 FQNEAQ (reference sequence). The V and J ends lost 1 base and 2 bases, in that order; junction bases with no gene match: 4. CDR3 nucleotides: TGTGCCAGCAGCTTAGAAGCGGGGGACCCCTACAATGAGCAGTTCTTC. This encodes CASSLEAGDPYNEQFF. Full variable domain (missing parts from reference TRBV7-9 and TRBJ2-1): DTGVSQNPRHKITKRGQNVTFRCDPISEHNRLYWYRQTLGQGPEFLTYFQNEAQLEKSRLLSDRFSAERPKGSFSTLEIQRTEQGDSAMYLCASSLEAGDPYNEQFFGPGTRLTVL.

The chain joins TRBV7-8 to TRBJ2-5; TRBD2 matches 7 bases. Unmatched junction bases numbered 13, after V lost 2 bases and J lost 4 bases. This CDR3 is built from 17 residues. Germline CDR1 and CDR2: SGHVS and FQNEAQ. CDR3 bases: TGTGCCAGCAGCTTACGGTTCGTCCAGCGGGAAACAGAGACCCAGTACTTC. It translates to CASSLRFVQRETETQYF.

This clone appeared once. The chain links TRBV15 to TRBJ1-5; no definite D call. V lost 1 base, J lost 4 bases, and 14 bases lay in between. Per germline, CDR1 LNHNV and CDR2 YYDKDF (reference sequence). This CDR3 has 16 residues. Written as DNA, the CDR3 is TGTGCCACCAGCAGAGCGACTGCCGGAGGAAATCAGCCCCAGCATTTT. This gives the protein CATSRATAGGNQPQHF.

V is TRBV6-1 and J is TRBJ2-7, with 9 bases matching TRBD1. Germline CDR1 reads MNHNS; CDR2 reads SASEGT. V shed 6 bases and J 2 bases; nucleotides not matched to a gene: 5. The CDR3 has 14 residues. The CDR3 protein is CASRNRQGAYEQYF. Here the CDR3 DNA reads TGTGCCAGCAGAAATCGACAGGGGGCCTACGAGCAGTACTTC.

The chain is built from TRBV7-8 and TRBJ1-1, with 7 bases that match TRBD1. This CDR3 is 14 amino acids long. V dropped 5 bases and J dropped 3; count of bases not matched to a gene: 6. In germline, CDR1 is SGHVS, CDR2 FQNEAQ. The chain's CDR3 is CASSIAGGDTEAFF. As DNA, the CDR3 is TGTGCCAGCAGCATTGCAGGGGGAGACACTGAAGCTTTCTTT.

The chain has TRBV7-9 and TRBJ1-1; D is perhaps TRBD1 (6 bases). The V end was cut by 5 bases, the J end by 3 bases, with 13 bases between. The CDR3 is made up of 14 amino acids. CDR1 and CDR2 from the germline V gene are SEHNR and FQNEAQ (reference sequence). The CDR3: CASSQTGGHTEAFF. CDR3 bases: TGTGCCAGCAGCCAGACCGGGGGGCACACTGAAGCTTTCTTT.